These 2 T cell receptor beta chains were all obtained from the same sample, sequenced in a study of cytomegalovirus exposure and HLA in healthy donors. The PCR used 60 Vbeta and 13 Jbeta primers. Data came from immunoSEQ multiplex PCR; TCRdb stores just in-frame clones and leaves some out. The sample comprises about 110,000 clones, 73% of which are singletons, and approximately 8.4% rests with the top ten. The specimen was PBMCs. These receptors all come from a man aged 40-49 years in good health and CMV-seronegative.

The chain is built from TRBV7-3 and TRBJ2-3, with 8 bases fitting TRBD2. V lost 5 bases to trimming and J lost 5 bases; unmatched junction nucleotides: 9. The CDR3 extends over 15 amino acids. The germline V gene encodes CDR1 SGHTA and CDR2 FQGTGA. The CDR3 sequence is CASSPGLASLDTQYF. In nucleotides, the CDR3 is TGTGCCAGCAGCCCCGGACTAGCTAGCTTAGATACGCAGTATTTT.

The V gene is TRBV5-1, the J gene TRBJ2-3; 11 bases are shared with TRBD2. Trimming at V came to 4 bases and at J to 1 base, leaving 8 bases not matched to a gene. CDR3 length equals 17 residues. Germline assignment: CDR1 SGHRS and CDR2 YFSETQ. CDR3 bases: TGCGCCAGCAGCCAAAGACTACTAGCGGGGGGCACAGATACGCAGTATTTT. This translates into CASSQRLLAGGTDTQYF.